This T cell receptor beta chain stems from a study of technical replicates of blood from four donors. V lost 2 bases, J lost 3 bases, and 10 bases lay in between. The CDR3 is 14 residues long. Germline-derived CDR1 and CDR2 are SGHTA and FQGTGA. Some clones are missing from TCRdb's copy, which holds only in-frame ones; the method was immunoSEQ multiplex PCR. This table has some 67,000 clones, 95% to 98% appearing once. The source of this sequence is a human donor in good health. The sample taken for sequencing was T cells isolated from PBMCs. The chain recombines TRBV7-3 with TRBJ1-1; D is undetermined. The CDR3 bases are TGTGCCAGCAGCTTAGTAACCGCGGACACTGAAGCTTTCTTT. Protein: CASSLVTADTEAFF. The full variable domain, completed using reference TRBV7-3 and TRBJ1-1, is GAGVSQTPSNKVTEKGKYVELRCDPISGHTALYWYRQSLGQGPEFLIYFQGTGAADDSGLPNDRFFAVRPEGSVSTLKIQRTERGDSAVYLCASSLVTADTEAFFGQGTRLTVV.